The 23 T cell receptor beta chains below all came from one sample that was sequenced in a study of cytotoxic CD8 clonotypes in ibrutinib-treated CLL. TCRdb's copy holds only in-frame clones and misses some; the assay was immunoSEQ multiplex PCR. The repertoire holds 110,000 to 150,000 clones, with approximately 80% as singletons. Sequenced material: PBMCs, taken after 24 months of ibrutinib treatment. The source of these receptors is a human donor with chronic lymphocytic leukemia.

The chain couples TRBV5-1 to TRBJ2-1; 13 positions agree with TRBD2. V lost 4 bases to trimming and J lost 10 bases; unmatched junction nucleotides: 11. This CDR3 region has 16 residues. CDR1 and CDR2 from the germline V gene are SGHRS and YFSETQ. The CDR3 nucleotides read TGCGCCAGCAGCCCCCCCGGACTAGCGGGAGTCGGGGAGCAGTTCTTC. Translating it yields CASSPPGLAGVGEQFF.

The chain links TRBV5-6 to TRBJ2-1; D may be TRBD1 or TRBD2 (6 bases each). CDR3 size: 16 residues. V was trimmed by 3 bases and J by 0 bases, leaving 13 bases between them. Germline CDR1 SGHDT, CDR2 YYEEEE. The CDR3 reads CASSWGAGSSYNEQFF. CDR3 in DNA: TGTGCCAGCAGCTGGGGGGCGGGGAGCTCCTACAATGAGCAGTTCTTC.

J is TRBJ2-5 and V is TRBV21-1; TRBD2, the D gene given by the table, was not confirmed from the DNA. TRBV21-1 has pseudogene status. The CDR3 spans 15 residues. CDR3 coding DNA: TGTGCCAGCAGCAAAGTTGGGGGGGCAAAAGAGACCCAGTACTTC. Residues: CASSKVGGAKETQYF.

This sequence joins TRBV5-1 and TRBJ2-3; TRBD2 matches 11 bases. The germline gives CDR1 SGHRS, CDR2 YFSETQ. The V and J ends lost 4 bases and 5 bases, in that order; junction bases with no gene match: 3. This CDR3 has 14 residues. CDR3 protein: CASSAGLAGDTQYF. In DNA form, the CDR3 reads TGCGCCAGCAGCGCCGGACTAGCGGGAGATACGCAGTATTTT.

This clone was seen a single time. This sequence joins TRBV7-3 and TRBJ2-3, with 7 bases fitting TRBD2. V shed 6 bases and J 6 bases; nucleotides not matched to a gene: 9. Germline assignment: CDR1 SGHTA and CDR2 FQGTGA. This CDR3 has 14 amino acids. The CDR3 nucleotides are TGTGCCAGCAGACCCAGCGGGGCGGGGGATACGCAGTATTTT. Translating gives CASRPSGAGDTQYF.

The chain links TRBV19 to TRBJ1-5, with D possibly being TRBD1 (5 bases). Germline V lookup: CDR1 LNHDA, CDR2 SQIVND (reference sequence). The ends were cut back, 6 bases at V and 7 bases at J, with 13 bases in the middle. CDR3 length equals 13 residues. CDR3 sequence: CASREGPGQPQHF. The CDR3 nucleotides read TGTGCCAGTAGGGAGGGGCCGGGGCAGCCCCAGCATTTT.

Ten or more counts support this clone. CDR3 nucleotides: TGTGCCTGGACCCCCGACACAACTAATGAAAAACTGTTTTTT. This sequence encodes CAWTPDTTNEKLFF. The chain uses TRBV30 and TRBJ1-4; D is undetermined. This CDR3 spans 14 amino acids. Germline V CDR1 and CDR2: GTSNPN, SVGIG (reference sequence). V was shortened by 4 bases and J by 0 bases, with 9 bases between the two germline ends.

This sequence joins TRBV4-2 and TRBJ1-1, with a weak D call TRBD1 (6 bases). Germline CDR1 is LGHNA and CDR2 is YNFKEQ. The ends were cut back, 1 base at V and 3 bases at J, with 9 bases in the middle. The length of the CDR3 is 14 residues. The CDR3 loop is CASSQVRGDTEAFF. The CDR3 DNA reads TGTGCCAGCAGCCAAGTGAGGGGGGACACTGAAGCTTTCTTT.

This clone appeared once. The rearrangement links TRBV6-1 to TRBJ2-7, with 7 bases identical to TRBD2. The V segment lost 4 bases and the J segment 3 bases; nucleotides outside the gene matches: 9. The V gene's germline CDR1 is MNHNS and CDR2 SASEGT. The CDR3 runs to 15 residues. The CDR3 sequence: CASSGGSGPHYEQYF. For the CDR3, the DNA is TGTGCCAGCAGTGGGGGTAGCGGGCCCCACTACGAGCAGTACTTC.

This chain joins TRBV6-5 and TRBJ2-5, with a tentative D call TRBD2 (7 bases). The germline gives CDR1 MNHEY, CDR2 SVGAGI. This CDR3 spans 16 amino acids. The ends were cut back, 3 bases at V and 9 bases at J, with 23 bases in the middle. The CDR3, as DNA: TGTGCCAGCAGTTATAGTTGGGACATCAACCGGGGGGCCCAGTACTTC. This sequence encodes CASSYSWDINRGAQYF.

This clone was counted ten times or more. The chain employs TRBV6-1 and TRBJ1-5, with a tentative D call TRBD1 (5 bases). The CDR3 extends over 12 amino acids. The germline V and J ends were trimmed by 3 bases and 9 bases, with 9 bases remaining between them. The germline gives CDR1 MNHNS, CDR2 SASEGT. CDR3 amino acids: CASSEGQLPQHF. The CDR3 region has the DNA TGTGCCAGCAGTGAGGGGCAGCTGCCCCAGCATTTT.

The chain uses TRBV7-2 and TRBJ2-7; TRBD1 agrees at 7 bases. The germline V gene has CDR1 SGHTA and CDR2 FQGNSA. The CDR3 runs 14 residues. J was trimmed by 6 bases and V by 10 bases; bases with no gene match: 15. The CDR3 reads CATIKEQGVGEQYF. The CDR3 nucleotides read TGTGCCACCATCAAGGAGCAGGGGGTCGGCGAGCAGTACTTC.

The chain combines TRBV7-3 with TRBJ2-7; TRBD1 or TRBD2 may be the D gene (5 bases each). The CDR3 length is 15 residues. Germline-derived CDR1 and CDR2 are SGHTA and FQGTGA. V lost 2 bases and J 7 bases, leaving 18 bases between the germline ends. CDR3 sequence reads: CASSLLGDPTGEQYF. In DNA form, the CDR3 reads TGTGCCAGCAGCTTACTCGGGGACCCTACGGGGGAGCAGTACTTC.

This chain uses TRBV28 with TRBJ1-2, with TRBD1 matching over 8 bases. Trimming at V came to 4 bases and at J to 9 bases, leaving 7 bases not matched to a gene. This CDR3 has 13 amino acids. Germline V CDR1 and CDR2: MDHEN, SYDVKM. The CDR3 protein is CASSSPDRVRYTF. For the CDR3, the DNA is TGTGCCAGCAGTTCTCCGGACAGGGTTCGCTACACCTTC.

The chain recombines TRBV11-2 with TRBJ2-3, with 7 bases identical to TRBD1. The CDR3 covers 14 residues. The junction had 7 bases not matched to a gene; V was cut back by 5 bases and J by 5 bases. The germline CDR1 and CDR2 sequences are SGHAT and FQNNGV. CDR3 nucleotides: TGTGCCAGCAGCATACTCCCAGGGGGAGATACGCAGTATTTT. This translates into CASSILPGGDTQYF. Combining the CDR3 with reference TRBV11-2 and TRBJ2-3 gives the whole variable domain EAGVAQSPRYKIIEKRQSVAFWCNPISGHATLYWYQQILGQGPKLLIQFQNNGVVDDSQLPKDRFSAERLKGVDSTLKIQPAKLEDSAVYLCASSILPGGDTQYFGPGTRLTVL.

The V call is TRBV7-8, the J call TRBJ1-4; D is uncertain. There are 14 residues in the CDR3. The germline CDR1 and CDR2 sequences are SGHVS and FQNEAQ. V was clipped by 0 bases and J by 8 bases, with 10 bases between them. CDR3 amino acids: CASSLARTEEKLFF. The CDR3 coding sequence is TGTGCCAGCAGCTTAGCTCGGACGGAAGAAAAACTGTTTTTT.

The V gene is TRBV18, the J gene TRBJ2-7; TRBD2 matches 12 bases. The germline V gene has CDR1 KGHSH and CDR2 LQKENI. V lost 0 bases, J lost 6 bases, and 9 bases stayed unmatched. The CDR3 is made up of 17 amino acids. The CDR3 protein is CASSPPLAGGEGREQYF. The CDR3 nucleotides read TGTGCCAGCTCACCACCACTAGCGGGAGGTGAGGGGCGCGAGCAGTACTTC.

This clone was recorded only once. CDR3 sequence: CASSLNRSGRNESSYEQYF. The DNA for the CDR3 is TGTGCCAGCAGCTTAAATAGGAGCGGGAGGAACGAAAGCTCCTACGAGCAGTACTTC. The chain couples TRBV7-7 to TRBJ2-7; 9 nucleotides line up with TRBD2. CDR3 length equals 19 residues. Trimming at V came to 2 bases and at J to 0 bases, leaving 14 bases not matched to a gene. CDR1 is SSHAT and CDR2 is FNYEAQ in the germline V gene (reference sequence).

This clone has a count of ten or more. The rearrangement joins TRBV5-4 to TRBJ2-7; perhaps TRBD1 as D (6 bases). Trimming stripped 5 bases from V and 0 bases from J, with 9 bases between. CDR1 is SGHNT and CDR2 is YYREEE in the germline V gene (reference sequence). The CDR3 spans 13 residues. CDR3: CASRQGTSYEQYF. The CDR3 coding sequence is TGTGCCAGCAGACAGGGAACCTCCTACGAGCAGTACTTC.

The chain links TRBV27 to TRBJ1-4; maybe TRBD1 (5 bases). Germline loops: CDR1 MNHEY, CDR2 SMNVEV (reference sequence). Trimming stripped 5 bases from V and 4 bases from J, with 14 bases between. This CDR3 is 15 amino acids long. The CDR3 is CASSPIDRYNEKLFF. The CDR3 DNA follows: TGTGCCAGCAGTCCCATCGACAGATATAATGAAAAACTGTTTTTT.

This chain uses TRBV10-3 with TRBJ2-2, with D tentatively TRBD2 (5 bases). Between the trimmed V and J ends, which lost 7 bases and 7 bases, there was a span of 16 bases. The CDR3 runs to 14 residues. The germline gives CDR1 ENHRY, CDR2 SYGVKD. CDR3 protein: CAIMERVVGGELFF. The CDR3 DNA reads TGTGCCATCATGGAGAGGGTAGTAGGCGGGGAGCTGTTTTTT.

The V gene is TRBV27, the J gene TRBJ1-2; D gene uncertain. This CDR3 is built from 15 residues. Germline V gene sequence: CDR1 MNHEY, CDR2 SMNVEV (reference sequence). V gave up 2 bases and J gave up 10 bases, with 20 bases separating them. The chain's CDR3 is CASSLEALPGTPYTF. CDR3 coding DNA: TGTGCCAGCAGTTTAGAGGCGCTCCCGGGCACGCCCTACACCTTC.

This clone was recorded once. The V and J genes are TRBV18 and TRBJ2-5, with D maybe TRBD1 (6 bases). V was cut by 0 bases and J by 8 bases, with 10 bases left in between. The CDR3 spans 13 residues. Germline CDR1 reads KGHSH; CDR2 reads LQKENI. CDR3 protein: CASSPPGATTQYF. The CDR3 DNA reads TGTGCCAGCTCACCACCGGGGGCCACCACCCAGTACTTC.